This TCR beta chain was obtained from a study of regulatory T cells in long-lasting Graves disease. Study information: Positivity for TSH receptor antibodies plus over 5 years of antithyroid drugs meant persistent Graves' disease.

Study-wide points: Newly diagnosed patients shared 950 to 1,000 public clonotypes; persistent patients shared about 2,500. Favored gene segments in persistent disease were TRBV28, TRBJ1-2 and TRBJ2-5.

CDR3-region Arm-PCR and iRepertoire HTBI primers produced the TCR beta libraries. Per the authors' pipeline: Across the samples, identification revealed just over 60 TRBV and some 14 TRBJ segments. TCRdb re-derived calls from the multiplex PCR reads in MiXCR, one entry per CDR3 protein. TCRdb, rather than the study authors, made the V and J calls. Of about 430,000 distinct CDR3 sequences listed, 21% were seen once; the top ten hold approximately 15%. Time point denoted: persistent/refractory GD, antithyroid drugs over 5 years with positive TRAb. Construction of the TCR library relied on RNA isolated from PBMCs. A remark on this clonotype: Antigen unknown.

The CDR3 runs 15 residues. J gave up 5 bases and V 0 bases, and 6 bases lay outside the gene matches. Germline CDR1 reads MNHEY; CDR2 reads SMNVEV (reference sequence). This specimen was peripheral blood mononuclear cells (PBMCs), taken when the disease was refractory, from a patient treated with antithyroid drugs. This chain links TRBV27 with TRBJ2-7, with TRBD2 identical over 8 bases. The sequence was obtained from a female donor with Graves disease. The CDR3: CASSLSSGIKNEQYF. In nucleotides, the CDR3 is TGTGCCAGCAGTTTATCTAGCGGGATTAAGAACGAGCAGTACTTC.